The clone carrying this T cell receptor beta chain came up many times. This entry comes from a study of regulatory T cells in long-lasting Graves disease. Time point specified: newly diagnosed GD, antithyroid drugs for less than 3 months. PBMC RNA was the source of the TCR library. The CDR3 is made up of 16 amino acids. V was clipped by 7 bases and J by 6 bases; unmatched bases: 14. In germline, CDR1 is LNHDA, CDR2 SQIVND (reference sequence). Building the TCR beta libraries relied on iRepertoire HTBI primers, and CDR3 regions underwent Arm-PCR. From the multiplex PCR reads, TCRdb called clonotypes with MiXCR, one entry per CDR3 protein. Of under 300,000 distinct CDR3 sequences listed, approximately 18% are singletons. The same data also went into a second study, on T cells in Graves' hyperthyroidism and ophthalmopathy.

This clonotype originated in a woman aged 25 to 39 with Graves disease. Source: peripheral blood mononuclear cells (PBMCs), taken at new diagnosis, from a patient treated with antithyroid drugs. This chain uses TRBV19 with TRBJ1-5; 8 bases map to TRBD1. CDR3 sequence (DNA): TGTGCCAGTACCCAATACGGGTACCAGGGGGCTCAGCCCCAGCATTTT. This codes for CASTQYGYQGAQPQHF. The full variable domain, in which reference TRBV19 and TRBJ1-5 provide the parts outside the CDR3, is DGGITQSPKYLFRKEGQNVTLSCEQNLNHDAMYWYRQDPGQGLRLIYYSQIVNDFQKGDIAEGYSVSREKKESFPLTVTSAQKNPTAFYLCASTQYGYQGAQPQHFGDGTRLSIL.